Here is one TCR beta chain with its context. Using a constant-region primer together with ProtoScript II reverse transcriptase, TCR beta cDNA was made from about 500 ng of total RNA. Slightly modified ARM-PCR served as the procedure for the TCR beta libraries. These libraries came from three rounds of nested multiplex PCR. TCRdb re-called the multiplex PCR reads with MiXCR, one entry per CDR3 protein. The sample includes approximately 73,000 distinct CDR3 sequences, 60% to 80% of them seen just once. Taking about 18-32 mg of unsorted bulk tissue, the authors co-extracted RNA and DNA. The study enrolled treatment-naive patients with chronic HBV infection. This record comes from a study of tumor-infiltrating lymphocytes in primary liver carcinoma. The overall study: Patients included men and women of 30 to 69 years.

The material sequenced was liver tumor tissue from sampling region 4. Specified subset: tumor region T4, right-lateral pole. The clonotype originates from a woman in her fifties or sixties with primary liver carcinoma and hepatitis B virus infection.

The CDR3 DNA sequence: TGTGCCAGCAGAACAGGGGCCGTATATGAGGAGTACTTC. Protein: CASRTGAVYEEYF. This chain connects TRBV6-5 to TRBJ2-7, with 7 bases identical to TRBD1. The V and J ends lost 6 bases and 11 bases, in that order; junction bases with no gene match: 13. Germline lookup yields CDR1 MNHEY and CDR2 SVGAGI. This CDR3 comprises 13 residues.